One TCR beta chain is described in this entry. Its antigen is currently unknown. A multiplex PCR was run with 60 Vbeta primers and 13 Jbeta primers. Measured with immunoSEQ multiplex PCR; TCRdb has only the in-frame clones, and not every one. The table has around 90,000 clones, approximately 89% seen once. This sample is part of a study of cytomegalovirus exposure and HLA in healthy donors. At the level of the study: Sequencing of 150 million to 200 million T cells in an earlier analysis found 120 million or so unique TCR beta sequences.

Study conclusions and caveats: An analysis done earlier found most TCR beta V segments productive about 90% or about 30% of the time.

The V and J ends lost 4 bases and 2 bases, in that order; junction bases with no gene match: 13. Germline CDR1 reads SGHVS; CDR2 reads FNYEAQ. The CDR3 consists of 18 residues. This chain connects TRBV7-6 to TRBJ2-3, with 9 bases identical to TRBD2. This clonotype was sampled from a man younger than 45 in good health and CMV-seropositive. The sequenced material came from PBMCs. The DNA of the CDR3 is TGTGCCAGCAGCTATAGAGGAGGGTTAGCGGGAGTCACAGATACGCAGTATTTT. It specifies CASSYRGGLAGVTDTQYF.